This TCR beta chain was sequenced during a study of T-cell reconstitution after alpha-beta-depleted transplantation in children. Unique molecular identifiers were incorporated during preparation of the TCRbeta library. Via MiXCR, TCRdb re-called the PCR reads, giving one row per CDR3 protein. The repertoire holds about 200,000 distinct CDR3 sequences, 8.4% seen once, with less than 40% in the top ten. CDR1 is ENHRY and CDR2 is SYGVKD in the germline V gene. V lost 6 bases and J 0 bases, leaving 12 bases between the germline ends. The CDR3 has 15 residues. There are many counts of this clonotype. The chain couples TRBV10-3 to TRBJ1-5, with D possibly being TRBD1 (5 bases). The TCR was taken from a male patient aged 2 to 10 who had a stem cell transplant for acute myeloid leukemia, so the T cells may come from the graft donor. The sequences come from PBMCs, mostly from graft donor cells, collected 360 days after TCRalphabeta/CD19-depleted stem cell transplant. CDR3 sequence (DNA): TGTGCCATCAGGCCGGGACTGAATAGCAATCAGCCCCAGCATTTT. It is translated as CAIRPGLNSNQPQHF.